Listed below are T cell receptor beta chains from one sample, sequenced in a study of immune evolution from preneoplasia to lung adenocarcinoma. TCRdb's table, derived via immunoSEQ multiplex PCR, lists solely in-frame clones and lacks some. The sample has around 6,000 clones; around 83% are singletons. Material: FFPE invasive lung adenocarcinoma tissue. These receptors were taken from a person aged 50-75 years with lung adenocarcinoma. The CDR3 runs from the conserved cysteine through the conserved F or W. Each record gives: D gene, V gene, clone size, J gene, CDR3 protein, CDR3 DNA. A D gene is named only where the DNA matches it firmly. Clone size is stated in some rows and not others, as once, few, many or a class when expanded.

>TRBD1|TRBV6-5|-|TRBJ1-1
CASSYSRGRWNTEAFF
TGTGCCAGCAGTTACTCAAGGGGGCGGTGGAACACTGAAGCTTTCTTT
>-|TRBV15|-|TRBJ1-5
CATSRGRNQPQHF
TGTGCCACCAGCAGGGGACGGAATCAGCCCCAGCATTTT
>TRBD2|TRBV5-1|-|TRBJ2-1
CASSSVTSHNEQFF
TGCGCCAGCAGCTCCGTGACTAGCCATAATGAGCAGTTCTTC
>TRBD1|TRBV30|-|TRBJ2-7
CAWSSPWDSRDSYEQYF
TGTGCCTGGAGTTCCCCATGGGACAGCCGAGATTCCTACGAGCAGTACTTC
>-|TRBV6-1|-|TRBJ1-5
CASSATKNQPQHF
TGTGCCAGCAGTGCGACCAAGAACCAGCCCCAGCATTTT
>-|TRBV10-3|once|TRBJ1-5
CAISRDGRVSNQPQHF
TGTGCCATCAGCCGGGACGGACGTGTGAGCAATCAGCCCCAGCATTTT
>-|TRBV4-1|-|TRBJ2-5
CASSQVVGRGPGETQYF
TGCGCCAGCAGCCAAGTTGTCGGGCGGGGCCCAGGGGAGACCCAGTACTTC
>TRBD2|TRBV4-1|-|TRBJ2-2
CASSQDPSTSGTTGELFF
TGCGCCAGCAGCCAAGATCCCTCGACTAGCGGGACCACCGGGGAGCTGTTTTTT
>TRBD2|TRBV10-3|-|TRBJ2-6
CAINGLAGESGANVLTF
TGTGCCATCAACGGACTAGCGGGAGAGTCTGGGGCCAACGTCCTGACTTTC
>-|TRBV12-5|-|TRBJ2-5
CASAAGQIDEETQYF
TGTGCTAGTGCGGCGGGACAGATTGACGAAGAGACCCAGTACTTC
>-|TRBV5-4|-|TRBJ1-1
CASSPSGGTIEAFF
TGTGCCAGCAGCCCCTCGGGGGGGACTATTGAAGCTTTCTTT
>-|TRBV4-2|few|TRBJ1-5
CASSQDPGQRGQPQHF
TGTGCCAGCAGCCAAGATCCTGGCCAACGGGGCCAGCCCCAGCATTTT
>TRBD1|TRBV9|-|TRBJ2-5
CASSVDRDLGETQYF
TGTGCCAGCAGCGTCGACAGGGATCTCGGAGAGACCCAGTACTTC
>TRBD2|TRBV10-2|-|TRBJ2-1
CASRLAGGTTYNEQFF
TGCGCCAGCCGACTAGCGGGGGGCACGACCTACAATGAGCAGTTCTTC
>-|TRBV27|-|TRBJ2-7
CASSLGASAYEQYF
TGTGCCAGCAGTTTAGGGGCTAGCGCCTACGAGCAGTACTTC
>-|TRBV11-3|-|TRBJ2-7
CASSPTGDPYEQYF
TGTGCCAGCAGCCCTACAGGAGACCCCTACGAGCAGTACTTC
>TRBD1|TRBV7-9|-|TRBJ2-7
CASSSRTGNKLSYEQYF
TGTGCCAGCAGCAGCAGGACAGGGAATAAACTGAGCTACGAGCAGTACTTC
>TRBD1|TRBV5-1|-|TRBJ1-4
CASSGRTGRGSNEKLFF
TGCGCCAGCAGCGGGAGGACAGGGAGAGGCTCTAATGAAAAACTGTTTTTT
>-|TRBV5-6|-|TRBJ1-2
CASSFGGSYGYTF
TGTGCCAGCAGCTTTGGAGGGAGCTATGGCTACACCTTC
>-|TRBV30|-|TRBJ1-1
CAWSRDYRVTEAFF
TGTGCCTGGAGCCGGGACTACAGGGTTACTGAAGCTTTCTTT
>-|TRBV4-2|-|TRBJ2-7
CASSQGTQNYEQYF
TGTGCCAGCAGCCAGGGGACACAAAACTACGAGCAGTACTTC
>-|TRBV7-2|-|TRBJ1-3
CASSLVSGGSGNTIYF
TGTGCCAGCAGCTTAGTCTCGGGGGGCTCTGGAAACACCATATATTTT
>-|TRBV19|-|TRBJ2-3
CASSIRPNSDTQYF
TGTGCCAGTAGTATCCGGCCAAATTCTGATACGCAGTATTTT
>-|TRBV18|-|TRBJ1-5
CASSPTDGAWGQPQHF
TGTGCCAGCTCACCAACCGACGGTGCCTGGGGTCAGCCCCAGCATTTT
>TRBD1|TRBV10-2|-|TRBJ1-5
CASTRAGGDQPQHF
TGCGCCAGCACCCGGGCAGGGGGGGATCAGCCCCAGCATTTT
>-|TRBV7-3|-|TRBJ2-1
CASSFGPSSYNEQFF
TGTGCCAGCAGCTTCGGCCCGAGCTCCTACAATGAGCAGTTCTTC
>-|TRBV11-2|few|TRBJ2-1
CASSLAQQPEQFF
TGTGCCAGCAGCTTAGCGCAACAGCCTGAGCAGTTCTTC
>TRBD2|TRBV29-1|-|TRBJ2-1
CSVRGGRGGEQFF
TGCAGCGTTAGGGGCGGTCGCGGGGGTGAGCAGTTCTTC
>-|TRBV13|-|TRBJ2-3
CASSLPMGAGDTQYF
TGTGCCAGCAGCTTACCAATGGGAGCAGGAGATACGCAGTATTTT
>-|TRBV4-2|-|TRBJ2-2
CASSQERAQAANTGELFF
TGTGCCAGCAGCCAAGAGCGGGCCCAAGCCGCGAACACCGGGGAGCTGTTTTTT
>TRBD1|TRBV11-2|-|TRBJ1-2
CASSSPPPGQGKYGYTF
TGTGCCAGCAGTTCCCCTCCCCCCGGACAGGGGAAATATGGCTACACCTTC